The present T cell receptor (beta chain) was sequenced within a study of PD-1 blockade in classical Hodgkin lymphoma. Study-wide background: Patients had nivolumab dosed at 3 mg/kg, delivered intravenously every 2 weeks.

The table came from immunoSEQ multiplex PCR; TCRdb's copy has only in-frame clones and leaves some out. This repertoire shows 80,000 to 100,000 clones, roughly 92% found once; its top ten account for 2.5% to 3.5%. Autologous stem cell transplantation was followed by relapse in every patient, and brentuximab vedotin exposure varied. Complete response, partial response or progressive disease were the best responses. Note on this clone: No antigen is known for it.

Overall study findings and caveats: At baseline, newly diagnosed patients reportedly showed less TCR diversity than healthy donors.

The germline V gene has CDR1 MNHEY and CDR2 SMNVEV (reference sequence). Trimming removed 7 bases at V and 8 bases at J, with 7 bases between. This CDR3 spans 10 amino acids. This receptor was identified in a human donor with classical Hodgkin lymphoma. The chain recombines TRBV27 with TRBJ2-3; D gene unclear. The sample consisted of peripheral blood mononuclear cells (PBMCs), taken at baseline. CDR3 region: CASNFGTQYF. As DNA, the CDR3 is TGTGCCAGCAATTTCGGTACGCAGTATTTT.